The 27 T cell receptor beta chains given below trace back to one sample, sequenced in a study of CD4+ T cells in melanoma. Only in-frame clones appear in the TCRdb table, and some are missing; sequencing was by immunoSEQ multiplex PCR. The sample records about 13,000 clones, roughly 70% being singletons. The sample consisted of cells from a culture (not recorded whether cultured in vitro). Receptors originate from a human donor with melanoma.

This clone appeared a single time. In DNA, the CDR3 is TGTGCCATCGGGGGACAGGCCCAAGAGACCCAGTACTTC. It is translated as CAIGGQAQETQYF. The chain employs TRBV10-3 and TRBJ2-5; TRBD1 aligns across 8 bases. Trimming removed 8 bases from V and 1 base from J; junction bases left unmatched: 3. CDR1 and CDR2 from the germline V gene are ENHRY and SYGVKD. The CDR3 has 13 residues.

The V and J genes are TRBV6-6 and TRBJ2-1, with D possibly being TRBD2 (6 bases). With 6 bases removed from V and 5 bases from J, the gap between germline ends came to 8 bases. This CDR3 spans 12 amino acids. CDR1 is MNHNY and CDR2 is SVGAGI in the germline V gene (reference sequence). The CDR3 here is CASRRLDNEQFF. Written as DNA, the CDR3 is TGTGCCAGCAGGAGACTAGACAATGAGCAGTTCTTC.

The chain links TRBV15 to TRBJ1-3; D call uncertain. CDR1 LNHNV and CDR2 YYDKDF come from the germline V gene (reference sequence). The CDR3 has 17 amino acids. Trimming removed 0 bases at V and 0 bases at J, with 12 bases between. CDR3 region: CATSRDSRAYSGNTIYF. As DNA, the CDR3 is TGTGCCACCAGCAGAGATTCGAGGGCCTACTCTGGAAACACCATATATTTT.

The chain links TRBV5-1 to TRBJ2-3; no firm D call. Germline loops: CDR1 SGHRS, CDR2 YFSETQ. The CDR3 sequence is 14 residues long. Trimming pared 2 bases from V and 0 bases from J, leaving 7 bases between. The DNA for the CDR3 is TGCGCCAGCAGCTTTTCAGATAGCACAGATACGCAGTATTTT. Its protein is CASSFSDSTDTQYF.

In its sample, this clone was seen a few times. The CDR3 nucleotides are TGTGCCAGCAGCCCTAGACTAGCGGGGAGGGATGAGCAGTTCTTC. Translating it yields CASSPRLAGRDEQFF. The V gene is TRBV11-3, the J gene TRBJ2-1, with 11 nucleotides matching TRBD2. CDR1 SGHNT and CDR2 YENEEA come from the germline V gene. The CDR3 sequence is 15 residues long. The J segment lost 8 bases and the V segment lost 5 bases, leaving 8 bases of the junction unmatched.

The V gene is TRBV19, the J gene TRBJ2-6, with TRBD1 matching 8 bases. V lost 3 bases, J lost 0 bases, and 7 bases stayed unmatched. The germline CDR1 and CDR2 sequences are LNHDA and SQIVND (reference sequence). CDR3 size: 18 residues. CDR3 nucleotide sequence: TGTGCCAGTAGTATCAGACCGACAGGGGACTCTGGGGCCAACGTCCTGACTTTC. This gives the protein CASSIRPTGDSGANVLTF.

The chain has TRBV28 and TRBJ1-5, with a weak D call TRBD1 (5 bases). This CDR3 is built from 13 residues. Trimming left V 7 bases short and J 6 bases short, with 13 bases between. The germline V gene encodes CDR1 MDHEN and CDR2 SYDVKM. CDR3 in DNA: TGTGCCAGCACCCTGTCCGGGGGTCAGCCCCAGCATTTT. Translating gives CASTLSGGQPQHF.

This chain connects TRBV18 to TRBJ2-7; tentatively, D is TRBD1 or TRBD2 (5 bases each). Germline V lookup: CDR1 KGHSH, CDR2 LQKENI. V shed 2 bases and J shed 0 bases, with 11 bases lying between them. The length of the CDR3 is 15 residues. The CDR3 sequence is CASSPRAGTSYEQYF. For the CDR3, the DNA is TGTGCCAGCTCACCAAGGGCAGGGACCTCCTACGAGCAGTACTTC.

The V and J genes are TRBV5-1 and TRBJ2-2, with 9 bases that match TRBD2. Unmatched junction bases numbered 8, after V lost 1 base and J lost 7 bases. Germline V lookup: CDR1 SGHRS, CDR2 YFSETQ. The CDR3 contains 16 residues. CDR3 residues: CASSLPSGAEGGELFF. CDR3 DNA sequence: TGCGCCAGCAGCTTGCCTAGCGGGGCCGAGGGCGGGGAGCTGTTTTTT.

V gene TRBV5-4 combines with J gene TRBJ1-5; perhaps TRBD1 as D (5 bases). Germline loops: CDR1 SGHNT, CDR2 YYREEE (reference sequence). The CDR3 sequence is 12 residues long. Trimming pared 0 bases from V and 7 bases from J, leaving 5 bases between. DNA for the CDR3: TGTGCCAGCAGCTTGGACAGGCAGCCCCAGCATTTT. Protein sequence: CASSLDRQPQHF. Drawing the rest from reference TRBV5-4 and TRBJ1-5, the complete variable domain is ETGVTQSPTHLIKTRGQQVTLRCSSQSGHNTVSWYQQALGQGPQFIFQYYREEENGRGNFPPRFSGLQFPNYSSELNVNALELDDSALYLCASSLDRQPQHFGDGTRLSIL.

This clone showed up just a few times. This chain's CDR3 is CASRGLDYGYTF. CDR3 bases: TGTGCCAGCAGGGGGCTGGACTATGGCTACACCTTC. This chain links TRBV7-9 with TRBJ1-2, with D possibly TRBD1 on 5 matching bases. Trimming stripped 6 bases from V and 3 bases from J, with 8 bases between. The germline gives CDR1 SEHNR, CDR2 FQNEAQ (reference sequence). This CDR3 is built from 12 residues.

The chain uses TRBV6-4 and TRBJ2-5; tentative D call: TRBD2 (6 bases). The germline V and J ends were trimmed by 2 bases and 7 bases, with 35 bases remaining between them. Germline CDR1 reads MRHNA; CDR2 reads SNTAGT. CDR3 length: 21 amino acids. The CDR3 loop is CASSDLGDSRSDFLGMGTQYF. The CDR3 DNA reads as TGTGCCAGCAGTGACCTAGGGGACTCGAGGAGCGACTTTTTAGGTATGGGGACCCAGTACTTC.

The chain has TRBV7-9 and TRBJ2-5; 12 nucleotides align to TRBD2. V was clipped by 5 bases and J by 5 bases; unmatched bases: 12. The CDR3 totals 17 residues. Germline V gene lookup returns CDR1 SEHNR and CDR2 FQNEAQ (reference sequence). The CDR3 nucleotides are TGTGCCAGCAGCCCGTCCAGACTAGCGGGGGAGCGGGAGACCCAGTACTTC. Translated: CASSPSRLAGERETQYF.

This clone occurred a few times. CDR3: CASRPDFGGSEKLFF. DNA of the CDR3: TGCGCCAGCAGACCCGACTTTGGTGGGAGTGAAAAACTGTTTTTT. The chain carries TRBV5-1 and TRBJ1-4; D gene unclear. Germline CDR1 reads SGHRS; CDR2 reads YFSETQ. V was shortened by 5 bases and J by 7 bases, with 18 bases between the two germline ends. The CDR3 sequence is 15 residues long.

V and J are TRBV4-2 and TRBJ2-2; 9 bases are a match to TRBD2. This CDR3 contains 13 residues. In germline, CDR1 is LGHNA, CDR2 YNFKEQ. V lost 4 bases to trimming and J lost 6 bases; unmatched junction nucleotides: 0. The CDR3 DNA is TGTGCCAGCAGCCGCGGGGGGGCCGGGGAGCTGTTTTTT. It specifies CASSRGGAGELFF.

The genes are TRBV27 and TRBJ1-2; TRBD1 might be the D (5 bases). The V gene's germline CDR1 is MNHEY and CDR2 SMNVEV (reference sequence). The CDR3 runs 16 residues. The V gene lost 4 bases and the J gene lost 4 bases, with 19 bases spanning the gap. The CDR3 bases are TGTGCCAGCAGTTCCCGCAGGGCTCCTCTTGGCTATGGCTACACCTTC. This encodes CASSSRRAPLGYGYTF.

The chain combines TRBV5-4 with TRBJ1-1; possibly TRBD1 for D (5 bases). V was clipped by 2 bases and J by 7 bases, with 6 bases between them. This CDR3 region has 11 residues. CDR1 is SGHNT and CDR2 is YYREEE in the germline V gene (reference sequence). In nucleotides, the CDR3 is TGTGCCAGCAGCTTCAGGGATGAAGCTTTCTTT. This codes for CASSFRDEAFF.

This clone was seen a handful of times. The rearrangement uses TRBV10-2 and TRBJ2-1, with D possibly TRBD2 on 6 matching bases. Germline CDR1 and CDR2: WSHSY and SAAADI. There are 13 residues in the CDR3. Trimming took off 3 bases at V and 6 bases at J, with 9 bases between the two ends. In DNA form, the CDR3 reads TGCGCCAGCAGTGAAGAGACTAGCAATGAGCAGTTCTTC. It encodes CASSEETSNEQFF.

The chain carries TRBV6-6 and TRBJ1-2; weak D call: TRBD1 (6 bases). Germline V lookup: CDR1 MNHNY, CDR2 SVGAGI (reference sequence). The CDR3 extends over 14 amino acids. The V and J ends lost 4 bases and 4 bases respectively, with 13 bases between them. The CDR3 coding sequence is TGTGCCAGCAGTTCACAGGGATTTGGCTATGGCTACACCTTC. Translation: CASSSQGFGYGYTF.

This chain links TRBV6-1 with TRBJ1-2; D gene ambiguous. The germline gives CDR1 MNHNS, CDR2 SASEGT. Trimming stripped 3 bases from V and 8 bases from J, with 4 bases between. The CDR3 contains 10 residues. The CDR3 protein is CASSDRGYTF. The CDR3 nucleotides read TGTGCCAGCAGTGACAGGGGCTACACCTTC.

The chain links TRBV19 to TRBJ1-5, with unresolved D. The V gene's germline CDR1 is LNHDA and CDR2 SQIVND (reference sequence). This CDR3 is built from 13 residues. Trimming took off 1 base at V and 3 bases at J, with 4 bases between the two ends. CDR3 protein: CASSIVVNQPQHF. The CDR3, as DNA: TGTGCCAGTAGTATAGTTGTCAATCAGCCCCAGCATTTT.

The chain employs TRBV5-4 and TRBJ1-4; D might be TRBD1 (6 bases). CDR3 size: 13 residues. V shed 0 bases and J shed 7 bases, with 7 bases lying between them. Germline assignment: CDR1 SGHNT and CDR2 YYREEE (reference sequence). The DNA of the CDR3 is TGTGCCAGCAGCTTGGGCAGGGGTGAAAAACTGTTTTTT. Translating gives CASSLGRGEKLFF.

The chain has TRBV7-8 and TRBJ1-6, with D tentatively TRBD1 (6 bases). Per the germline V gene, CDR1 is SGHVS and CDR2 is FQNEAQ. The CDR3 has 14 amino acids. V lost 5 bases to trimming and J lost 9 bases, with 14 bases between them. In nucleotides, the CDR3 is TGTGCCAGCAGCCGAGGGGGGGTGGGTTCACCCCTCCACTTT. It encodes CASSRGGVGSPLHF.

V gene TRBV7-3 combines with J gene TRBJ2-2, with D maybe TRBD1 (6 bases). The germline V and J ends were trimmed by 2 bases and 2 bases, with 12 bases remaining between them. Germline V CDR1 and CDR2: SGHTA, FQGTGA. The CDR3 length is 16 residues. CDR3 DNA sequence: TGTGCCAGCAGCTTAGGGGGCGCTCAAAACACCGGGGAGCTGTTTTTT. It is translated as CASSLGGAQNTGELFF.

The chain uses TRBV4-2 and TRBJ2-3; 8 bases are a match to TRBD2. CDR3 length: 20 amino acids. Germline V gene sequence: CDR1 LGHNA, CDR2 YNFKEQ. Trimming cost V 3 bases and J 2 bases; bases outside gene matches: 19. The chain's CDR3 is CASSHRRRRGAETYTDTQYF. Written as DNA, the CDR3 is TGTGCCAGCAGCCACCGAAGGCGGCGGGGGGCCGAAACCTACACAGATACGCAGTATTTT.

The chain joins TRBV19 to TRBJ2-2; the match to TRBD1 covers 8 bases. Per the germline V gene, CDR1 is LNHDA and CDR2 is SQIVND (reference sequence). V lost 8 bases and J lost 2; bases outside the gene matches: 4. This CDR3 is built from 14 residues. The CDR3 DNA reads TGTGCCAGTTCCGGGACAGGAAACACCGGGGAGCTGTTTTTT. Translating gives CASSGTGNTGELFF.

This chain connects TRBV28 to TRBJ1-5; 8 bases agree with TRBD1. The CDR3 length is 16 residues. Unmatched junction bases numbered 9, after V lost 7 bases and J lost 1 base. In germline, CDR1 is MDHEN, CDR2 SYDVKM. The CDR3: CASIPQGGLSNQPQHF. Written as DNA, the CDR3 is TGTGCCAGCATCCCACAGGGGGGTCTGAGCAATCAGCCCCAGCATTTT.